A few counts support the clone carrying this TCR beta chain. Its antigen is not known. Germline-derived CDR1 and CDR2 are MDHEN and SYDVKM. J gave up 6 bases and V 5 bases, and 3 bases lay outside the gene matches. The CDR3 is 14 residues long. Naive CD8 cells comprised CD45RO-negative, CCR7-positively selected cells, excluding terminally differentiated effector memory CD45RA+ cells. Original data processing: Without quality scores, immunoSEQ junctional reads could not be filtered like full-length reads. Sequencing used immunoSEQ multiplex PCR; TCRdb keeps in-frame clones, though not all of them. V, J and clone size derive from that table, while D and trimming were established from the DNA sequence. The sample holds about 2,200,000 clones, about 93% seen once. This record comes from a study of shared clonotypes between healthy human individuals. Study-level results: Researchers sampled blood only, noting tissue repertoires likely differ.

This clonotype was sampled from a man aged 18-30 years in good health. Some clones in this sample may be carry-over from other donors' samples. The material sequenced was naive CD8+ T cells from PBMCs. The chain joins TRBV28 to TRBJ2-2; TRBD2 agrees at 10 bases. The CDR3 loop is CASSGAGGSGELFF. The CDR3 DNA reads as TGTGCCAGCAGTGGAGCGGGAGGGTCCGGGGAGCTGTTTTTT. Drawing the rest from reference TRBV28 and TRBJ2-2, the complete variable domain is DVKVTQSSRYLVKRTGEKVFLECVQDMDHENMFWYRQDPGLGLRLIYFSYDVKMKEKGDIPEGYSVSREKKERFSLILESASTNQTSMYLCASSGAGGSGELFFGEGSRLTVL.